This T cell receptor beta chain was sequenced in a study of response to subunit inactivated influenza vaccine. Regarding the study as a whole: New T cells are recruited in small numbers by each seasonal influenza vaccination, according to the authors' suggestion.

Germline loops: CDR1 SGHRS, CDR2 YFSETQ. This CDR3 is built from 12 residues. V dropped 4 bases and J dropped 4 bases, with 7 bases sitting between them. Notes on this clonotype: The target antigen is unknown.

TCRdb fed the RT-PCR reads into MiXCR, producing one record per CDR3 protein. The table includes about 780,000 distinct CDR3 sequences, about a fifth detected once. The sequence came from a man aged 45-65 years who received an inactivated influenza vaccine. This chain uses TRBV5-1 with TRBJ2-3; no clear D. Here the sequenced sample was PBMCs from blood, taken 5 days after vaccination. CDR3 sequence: CASSPSADTQYF. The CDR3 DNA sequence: TGCGCCAGCAGCCCCAGCGCAGATACGCAGTATTTT.